Each of the 3 T cell receptor beta chains below was sequenced from the same sample in a study of T cells after yellow fever vaccination. Each CDR3 protein is one row after TCRdb ran MiXCR on the 5' RACE reads. This table holds almost 600,000 distinct CDR3 sequences, approximately 15% found once. Sequencing was performed on PBMCs, taken on the day of the yellow fever booster vaccination. The receptors shown here come from a man aged 25 to 40 who received the YFV17D yellow fever vaccine.

CDR3 bases: TGTGCCAGCAGTTTGCAGAGTGAGCAGTTCTTC. Translation: CASSLQSEQFF. This chain uses TRBV12-3 or TRBV12-4 with TRBJ2-1, with D unresolved. The V gene lost 3 bases and the J gene lost 9 bases, with 6 bases spanning the gap. The CDR3 extends over 11 amino acids.

V is TRBV29-1 and J is TRBJ2-1, with 10 bases identical to TRBD2. The CDR3 is 15 residues long. Germline V gives CDR1 SQVTM, CDR2 ANQGSEA. The ends lost 4 bases at V and 6 bases at J; junction bases unmatched: 9. CDR3 sequence (DNA): TGCAGCGTTGTCAGCGGGAGGGGGTGGGTCAATGAGCAGTTCTTC. Amino acids: CSVVSGRGWVNEQFF.

The chain is built from TRBV20-1 and TRBJ2-2, with 10 bases lining up with TRBD1. Trimming at V came to 5 bases and at J to 4 bases, leaving 10 bases not matched to a gene. CDR3 size: 16 residues. Germline V gene lookup returns CDR1 DFQATT and CDR2 SNEGSKA (reference sequence). This CDR3 is CSAGGQGVTGTGELFF. The CDR3 bases are TGCAGTGCTGGCGGACAGGGGGTGACGGGCACCGGGGAGCTGTTTTTT.